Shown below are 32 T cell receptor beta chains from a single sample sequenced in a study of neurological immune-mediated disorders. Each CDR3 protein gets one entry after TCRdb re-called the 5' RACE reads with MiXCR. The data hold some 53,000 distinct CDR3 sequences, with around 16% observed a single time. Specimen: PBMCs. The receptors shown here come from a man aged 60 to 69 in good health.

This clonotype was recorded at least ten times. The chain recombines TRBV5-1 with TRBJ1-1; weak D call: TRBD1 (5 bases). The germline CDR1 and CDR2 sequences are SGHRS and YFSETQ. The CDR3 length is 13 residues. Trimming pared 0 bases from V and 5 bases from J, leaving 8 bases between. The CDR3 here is CASSLGGGTEAFF. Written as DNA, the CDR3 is TGCGCCAGCAGCTTGGGGGGGGGAACTGAAGCTTTCTTT.

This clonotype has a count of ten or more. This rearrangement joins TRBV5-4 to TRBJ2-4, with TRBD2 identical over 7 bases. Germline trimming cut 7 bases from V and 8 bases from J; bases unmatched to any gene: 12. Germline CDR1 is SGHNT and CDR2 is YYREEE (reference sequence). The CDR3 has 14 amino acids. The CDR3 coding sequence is TGTGCCAGCGGACCCGGGGCGGGAGTAGACATTCAGTACTTC. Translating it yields CASGPGAGVDIQYF.

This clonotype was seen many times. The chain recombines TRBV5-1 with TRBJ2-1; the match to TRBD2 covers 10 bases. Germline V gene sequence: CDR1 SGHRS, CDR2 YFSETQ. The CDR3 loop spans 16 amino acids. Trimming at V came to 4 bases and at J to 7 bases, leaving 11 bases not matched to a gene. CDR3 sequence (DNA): TGCGCCAGCAGCAACCAACTAGCGGGAATAGGGAATGAGCAGTTCTTC. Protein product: CASSNQLAGIGNEQFF.

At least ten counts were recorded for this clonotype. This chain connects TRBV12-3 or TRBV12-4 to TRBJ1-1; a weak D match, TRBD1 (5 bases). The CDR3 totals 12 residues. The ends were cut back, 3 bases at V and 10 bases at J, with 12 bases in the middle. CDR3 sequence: CASSFVRGGAFF. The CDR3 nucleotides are TGTGCCAGCAGTTTTGTACGGGGGGGAGCTTTCTTT.

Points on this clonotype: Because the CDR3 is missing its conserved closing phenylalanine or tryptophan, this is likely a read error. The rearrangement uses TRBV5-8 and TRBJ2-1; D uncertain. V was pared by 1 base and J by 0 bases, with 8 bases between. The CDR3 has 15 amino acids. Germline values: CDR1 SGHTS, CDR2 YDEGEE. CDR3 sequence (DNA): TGTGCCAGCAGCTTGATGGAGAGCTCCTACAATGAGCAGTTCTTG. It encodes CASSLMESSYNEQFL.

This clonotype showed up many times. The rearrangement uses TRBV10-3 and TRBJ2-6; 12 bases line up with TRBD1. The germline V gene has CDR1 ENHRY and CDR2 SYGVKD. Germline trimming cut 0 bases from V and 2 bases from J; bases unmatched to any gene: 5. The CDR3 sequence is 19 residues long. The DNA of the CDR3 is TGTGCCATCAGTGAGTCACCCGGGACAGGGGGCACTGGGGCCAACGTCCTGACTTTC. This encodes CAISESPGTGGTGANVLTF.

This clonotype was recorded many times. Here the CDR3 reads CASSRPAGEHTDTQYF. As DNA, the CDR3 is TGTGCCAGCAGCCGTCCCGCGGGGGAACACACAGATACGCAGTATTTT. The chain couples TRBV7-9 to TRBJ2-3; 7 bases align to TRBD2. The CDR3 length is 16 residues. Germline CDR1 reads SEHNR; CDR2 reads FQNEAQ (reference sequence). The junction had 10 bases not matched to a gene; V was cut back by 5 bases and J by 2 bases.

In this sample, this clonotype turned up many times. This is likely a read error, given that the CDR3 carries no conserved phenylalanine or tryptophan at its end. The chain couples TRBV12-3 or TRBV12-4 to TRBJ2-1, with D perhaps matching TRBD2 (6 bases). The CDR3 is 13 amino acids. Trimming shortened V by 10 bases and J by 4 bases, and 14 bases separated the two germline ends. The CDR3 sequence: CATRSGGYNEQFL. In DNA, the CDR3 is TGTGCCACCCGTAGCGGAGGTTACAATGAGCAGTTCCTC.

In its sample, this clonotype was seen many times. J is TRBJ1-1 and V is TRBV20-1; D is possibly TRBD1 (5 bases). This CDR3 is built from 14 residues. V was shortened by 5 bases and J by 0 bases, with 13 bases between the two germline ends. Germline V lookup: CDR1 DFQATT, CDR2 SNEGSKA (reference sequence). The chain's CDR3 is CSAPDGTVNTEAFF. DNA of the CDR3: TGCAGTGCTCCCGATGGGACGGTGAACACTGAAGCTTTCTTT.

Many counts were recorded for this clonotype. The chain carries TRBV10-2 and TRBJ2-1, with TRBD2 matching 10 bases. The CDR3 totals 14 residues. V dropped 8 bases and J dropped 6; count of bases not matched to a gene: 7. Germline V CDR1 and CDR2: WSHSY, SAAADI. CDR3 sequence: CASLGLATANEQFF. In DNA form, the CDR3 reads TGCGCCAGCTTGGGACTAGCGACCGCCAATGAGCAGTTCTTC.

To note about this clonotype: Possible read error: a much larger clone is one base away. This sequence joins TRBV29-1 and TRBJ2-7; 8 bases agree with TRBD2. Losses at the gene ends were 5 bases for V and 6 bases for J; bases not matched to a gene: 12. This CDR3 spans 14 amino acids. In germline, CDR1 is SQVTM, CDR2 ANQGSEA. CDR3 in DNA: TGCAGCGTTCTAGAAGTCGCGGGGGGCCTCGAGCAGTACTTC. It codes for CSVLEVAGGLEQYF.

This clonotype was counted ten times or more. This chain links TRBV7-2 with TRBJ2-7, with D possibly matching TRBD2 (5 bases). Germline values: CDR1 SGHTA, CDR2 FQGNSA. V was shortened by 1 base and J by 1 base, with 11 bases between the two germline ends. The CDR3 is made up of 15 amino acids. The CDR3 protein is CASSLDGVTSYEQYF. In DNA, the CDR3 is TGTGCCAGCAGCTTAGACGGGGTGACTTCCTACGAGCAGTACTTC.

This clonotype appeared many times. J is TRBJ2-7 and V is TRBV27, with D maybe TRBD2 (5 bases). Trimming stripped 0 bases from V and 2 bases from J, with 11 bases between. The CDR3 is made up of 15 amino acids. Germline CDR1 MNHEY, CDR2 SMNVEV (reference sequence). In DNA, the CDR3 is TGTGCCAGCAGTTTATCGAGGGTACCAACCTACGAGCAGTACTTC. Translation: CASSLSRVPTYEQYF.

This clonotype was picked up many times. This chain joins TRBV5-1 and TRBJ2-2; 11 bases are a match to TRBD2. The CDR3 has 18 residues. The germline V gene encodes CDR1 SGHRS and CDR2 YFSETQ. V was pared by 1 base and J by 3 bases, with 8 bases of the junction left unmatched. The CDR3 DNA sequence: TGCGCCAGCAGCTTGCGGCTAGCGGGAGGCCTGGACACCGGGGAGCTGTTTTTT. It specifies CASSLRLAGGLDTGELFF.

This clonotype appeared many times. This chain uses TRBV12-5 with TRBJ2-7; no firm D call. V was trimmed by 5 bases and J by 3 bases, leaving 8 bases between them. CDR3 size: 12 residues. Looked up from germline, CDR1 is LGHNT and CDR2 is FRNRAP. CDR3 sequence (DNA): TGTGCTAGTGGTAGGACGCTCTACGAGCAGTACTTC. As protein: CASGRTLYEQYF.

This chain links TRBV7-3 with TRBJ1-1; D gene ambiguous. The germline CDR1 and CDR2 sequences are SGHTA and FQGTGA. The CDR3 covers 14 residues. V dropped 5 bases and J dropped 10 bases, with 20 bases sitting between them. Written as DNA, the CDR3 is TGTGCCAGCAGCCTAGCGGGTTGGGCACGAGGAGCTTTCTTT. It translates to CASSLAGWARGAFF.

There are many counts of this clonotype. CDR3 bases: TGCAGTGCTTCCTCCCCGCAGGGTCCGTCCACCGGGGAGCTGTTTTTT. This encodes CSASSPQGPSTGELFF. This chain links TRBV20-1 with TRBJ2-2, with TRBD1 as a possible D gene (5 bases). The V gene's germline CDR1 is DFQATT and CDR2 SNEGSKA (reference sequence). The V gene lost 5 bases and the J gene lost 4 bases, with 20 bases spanning the gap. The CDR3 has 16 residues.

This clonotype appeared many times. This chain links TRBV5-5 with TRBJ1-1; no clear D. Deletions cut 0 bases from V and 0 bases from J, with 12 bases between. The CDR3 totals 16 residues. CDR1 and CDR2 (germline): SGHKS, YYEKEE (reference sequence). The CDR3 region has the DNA TGTGCCAGCAGCTTGGGTTCTCTCGGGATGAACACTGAAGCTTTCTTT. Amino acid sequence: CASSLGSLGMNTEAFF.

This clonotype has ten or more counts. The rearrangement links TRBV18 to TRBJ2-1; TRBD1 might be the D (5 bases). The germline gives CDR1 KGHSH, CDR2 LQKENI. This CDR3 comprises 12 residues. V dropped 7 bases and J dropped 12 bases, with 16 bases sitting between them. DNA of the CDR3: TGTGCCAGCTTAGACGAAGAAGGGGCGCAGTTCTTC. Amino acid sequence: CASLDEEGAQFF.

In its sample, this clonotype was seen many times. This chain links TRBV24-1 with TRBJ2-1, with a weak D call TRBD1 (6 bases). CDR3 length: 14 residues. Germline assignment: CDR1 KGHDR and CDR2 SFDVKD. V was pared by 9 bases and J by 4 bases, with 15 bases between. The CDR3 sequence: CATHPGQGYNEQFF. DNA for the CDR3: TGTGCCACCCACCCGGGACAAGGATACAATGAGCAGTTCTTC.

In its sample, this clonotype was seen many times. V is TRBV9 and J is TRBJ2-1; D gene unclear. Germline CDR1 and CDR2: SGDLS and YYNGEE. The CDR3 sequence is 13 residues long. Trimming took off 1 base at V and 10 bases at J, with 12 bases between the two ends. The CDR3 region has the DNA TGTGCCAGCAGCGTACTACCCAGTGGCGAGCAGTTCTTC. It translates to CASSVLPSGEQFF.

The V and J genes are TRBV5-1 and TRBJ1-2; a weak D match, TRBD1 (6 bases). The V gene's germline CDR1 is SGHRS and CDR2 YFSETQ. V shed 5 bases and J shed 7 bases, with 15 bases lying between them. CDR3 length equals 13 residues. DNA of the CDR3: TGCGCCAGCAGGGCCGGGACAAACCGTGGCTACACCTTC. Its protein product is CASRAGTNRGYTF.

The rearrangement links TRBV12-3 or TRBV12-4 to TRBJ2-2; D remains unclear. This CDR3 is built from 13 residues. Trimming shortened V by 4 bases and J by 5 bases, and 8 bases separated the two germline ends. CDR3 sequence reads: CASSSNPTGELFF. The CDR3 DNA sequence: TGTGCCAGCAGTTCGAATCCTACCGGGGAGCTGTTTTTT.

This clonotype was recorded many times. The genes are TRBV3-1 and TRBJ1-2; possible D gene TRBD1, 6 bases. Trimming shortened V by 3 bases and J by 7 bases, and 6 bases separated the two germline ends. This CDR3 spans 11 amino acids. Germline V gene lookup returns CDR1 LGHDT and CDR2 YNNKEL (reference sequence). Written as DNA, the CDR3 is TGTGCCAGCAGCCACAGGGGTGGCTACACCTTC. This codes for CASSHRGGYTF.

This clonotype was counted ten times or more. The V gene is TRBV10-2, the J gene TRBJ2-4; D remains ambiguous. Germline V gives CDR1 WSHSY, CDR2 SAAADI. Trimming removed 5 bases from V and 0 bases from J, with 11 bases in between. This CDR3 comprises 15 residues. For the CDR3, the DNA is TGCGCCAGCAGTCCTACAGTTCTAGCCAAAAACATTCAGTACTTC. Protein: CASSPTVLAKNIQYF.

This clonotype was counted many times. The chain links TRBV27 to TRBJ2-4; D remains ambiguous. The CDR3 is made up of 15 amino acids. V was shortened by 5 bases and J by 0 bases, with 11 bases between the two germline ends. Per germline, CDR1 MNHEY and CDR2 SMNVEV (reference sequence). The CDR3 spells CASSPQAVAKNIQYF. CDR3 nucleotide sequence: TGTGCCAGCAGTCCCCAGGCAGTAGCCAAAAACATTCAGTACTTC.

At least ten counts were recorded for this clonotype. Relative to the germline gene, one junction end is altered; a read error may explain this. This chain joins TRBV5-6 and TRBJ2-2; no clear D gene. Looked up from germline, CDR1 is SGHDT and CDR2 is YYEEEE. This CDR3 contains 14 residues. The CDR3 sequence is CASSLPGTTRELFF. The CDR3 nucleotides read TGTGCCAGCAGCTTGCCCGGAACCACCCGGGAGCTGTTTTTT.

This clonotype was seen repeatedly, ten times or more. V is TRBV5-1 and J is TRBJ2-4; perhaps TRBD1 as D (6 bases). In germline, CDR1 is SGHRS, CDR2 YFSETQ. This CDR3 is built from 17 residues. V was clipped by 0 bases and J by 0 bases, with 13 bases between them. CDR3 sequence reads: CASSLGWTALAKNIQYF. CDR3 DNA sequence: TGCGCCAGCAGCTTGGGGTGGACAGCACTAGCCAAAAACATTCAGTACTTC.

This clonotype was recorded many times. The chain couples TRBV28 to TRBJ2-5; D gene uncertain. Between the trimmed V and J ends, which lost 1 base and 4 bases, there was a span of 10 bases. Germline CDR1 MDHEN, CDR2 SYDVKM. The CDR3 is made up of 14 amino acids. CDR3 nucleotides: TGTGCCAGCAGTTTATCCCAGTTAGGAGAGACCCAGTACTTC. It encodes CASSLSQLGETQYF.

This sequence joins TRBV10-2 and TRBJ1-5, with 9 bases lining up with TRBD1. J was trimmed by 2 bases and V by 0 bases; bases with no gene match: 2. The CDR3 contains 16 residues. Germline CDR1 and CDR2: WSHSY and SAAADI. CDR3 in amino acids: CASSESQGARNQPQHF. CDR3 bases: TGCGCCAGCAGTGAGTCACAGGGGGCACGCAATCAGCCCCAGCATTTT.

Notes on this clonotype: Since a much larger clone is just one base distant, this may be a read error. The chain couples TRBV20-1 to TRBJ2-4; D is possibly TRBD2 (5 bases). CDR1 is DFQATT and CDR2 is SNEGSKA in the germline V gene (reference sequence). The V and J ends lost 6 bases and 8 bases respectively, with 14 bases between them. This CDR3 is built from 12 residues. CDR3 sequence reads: CSATPNSDIQYF. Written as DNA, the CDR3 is TGCAGTGCAACCCCCAATAGCGACATTCAGTACTTC.

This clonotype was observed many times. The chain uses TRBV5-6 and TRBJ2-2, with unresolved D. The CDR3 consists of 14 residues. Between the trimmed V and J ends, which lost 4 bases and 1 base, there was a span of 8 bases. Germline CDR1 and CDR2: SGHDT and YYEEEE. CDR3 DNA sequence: TGTGCCAGCAGCAGATTAGAGAACACCGGGGAGCTGTTTTTT. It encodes CASSRLENTGELFF.